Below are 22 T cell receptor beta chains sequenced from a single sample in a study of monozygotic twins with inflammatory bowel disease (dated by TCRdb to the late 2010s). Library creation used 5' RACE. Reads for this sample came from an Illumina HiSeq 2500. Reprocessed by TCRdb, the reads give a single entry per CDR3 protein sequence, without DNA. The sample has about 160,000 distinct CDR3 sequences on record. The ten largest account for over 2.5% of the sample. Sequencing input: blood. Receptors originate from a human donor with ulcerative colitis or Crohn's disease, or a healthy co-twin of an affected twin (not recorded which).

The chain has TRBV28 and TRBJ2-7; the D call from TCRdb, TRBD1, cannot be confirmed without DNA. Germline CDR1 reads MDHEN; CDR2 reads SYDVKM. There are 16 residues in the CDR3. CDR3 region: CASSSPQTSSSYEQYF.

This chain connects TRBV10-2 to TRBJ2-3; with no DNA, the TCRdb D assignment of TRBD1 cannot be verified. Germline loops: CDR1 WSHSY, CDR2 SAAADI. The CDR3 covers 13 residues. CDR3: CASGTAVMDTQYF.

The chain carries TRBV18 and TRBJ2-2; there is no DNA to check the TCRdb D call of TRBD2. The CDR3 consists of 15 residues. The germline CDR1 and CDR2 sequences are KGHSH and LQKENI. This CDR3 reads CASSSGHGGTGELFF.

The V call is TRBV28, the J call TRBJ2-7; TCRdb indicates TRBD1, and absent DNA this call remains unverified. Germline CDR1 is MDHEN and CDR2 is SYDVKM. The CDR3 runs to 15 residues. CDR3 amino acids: CASSRTDRGRYEQYF. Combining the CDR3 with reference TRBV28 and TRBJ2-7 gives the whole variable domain DVKVTQSSRYLVKRTGEKVFLECVQDMDHENMFWYRQDPGLGLRLIYFSYDVKMKEKGDIPEGYSVSREKKERFSLILESASTNQTSMYLCASSRTDRGRYEQYFGPGTRLTVT.

CDR3 region: CASSPRASGKKYEQYF. The chain carries TRBV11-1 and TRBJ2-7; TCRdb lists TRBD2, though no DNA is available to test this call. The CDR3 consists of 16 residues. Germline V gene lookup returns CDR1 SGHAT and CDR2 FQDESV (reference sequence).

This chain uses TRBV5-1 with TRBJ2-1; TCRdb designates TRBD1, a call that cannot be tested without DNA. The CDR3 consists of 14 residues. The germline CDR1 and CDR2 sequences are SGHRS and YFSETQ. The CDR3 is CASSWAGGIDEQFF.

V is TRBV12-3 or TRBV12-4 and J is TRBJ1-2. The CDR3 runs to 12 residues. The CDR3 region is CASSFHQTGYTF.

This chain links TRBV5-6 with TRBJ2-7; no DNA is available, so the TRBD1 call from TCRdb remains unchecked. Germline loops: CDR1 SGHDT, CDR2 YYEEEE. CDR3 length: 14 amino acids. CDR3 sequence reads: CASSLDRVAYEQYF.

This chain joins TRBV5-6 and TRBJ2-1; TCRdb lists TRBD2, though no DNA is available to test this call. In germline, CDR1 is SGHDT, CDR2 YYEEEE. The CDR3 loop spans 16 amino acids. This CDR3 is CASSLSGLAVYNEQFF.

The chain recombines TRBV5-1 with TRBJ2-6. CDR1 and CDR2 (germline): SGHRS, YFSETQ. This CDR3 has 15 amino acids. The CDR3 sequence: CASSLIGAGANVLTF.

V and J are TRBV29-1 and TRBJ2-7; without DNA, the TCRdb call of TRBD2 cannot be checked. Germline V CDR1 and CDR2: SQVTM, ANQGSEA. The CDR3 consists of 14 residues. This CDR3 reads CSVEASGSSYEQYF.

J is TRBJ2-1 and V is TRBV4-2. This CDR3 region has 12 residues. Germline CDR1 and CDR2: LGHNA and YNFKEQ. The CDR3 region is CASSQLVFEQFF.

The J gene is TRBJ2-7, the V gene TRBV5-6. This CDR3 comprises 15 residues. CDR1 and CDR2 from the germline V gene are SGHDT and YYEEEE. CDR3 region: CASSLDPRSSYEQYF. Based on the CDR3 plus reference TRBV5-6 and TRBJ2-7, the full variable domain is DAGVTQSPTHLIKTRGQQVTLRCSPKSGHDTVSWYQQALGQGPQFIFQYYEEEERQRGNFPDRFSGHQFPNYSSELNVNALLLGDSALYLCASSLDPRSSYEQYFGPGTRLTVT.

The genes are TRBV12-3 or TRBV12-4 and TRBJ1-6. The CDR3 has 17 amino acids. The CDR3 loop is CASSKSQASPVNSPLHF.

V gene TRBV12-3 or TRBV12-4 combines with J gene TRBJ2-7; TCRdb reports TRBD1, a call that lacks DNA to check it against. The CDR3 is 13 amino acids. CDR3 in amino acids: CASSPTGGLEQYF.

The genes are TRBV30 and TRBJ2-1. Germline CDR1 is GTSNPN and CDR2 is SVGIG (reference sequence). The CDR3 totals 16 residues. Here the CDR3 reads CAWSGEYGVIGNEQFF.

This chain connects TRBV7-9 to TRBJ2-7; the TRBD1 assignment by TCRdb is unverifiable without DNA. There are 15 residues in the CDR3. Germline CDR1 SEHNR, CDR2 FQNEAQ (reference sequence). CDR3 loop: CASSFPGGTDYEQYF.

The CDR3 sequence: CSARQGSYNEQFF. The chain has TRBV20-1 and TRBJ2-1. The CDR3 runs 13 residues. Per germline, CDR1 DFQATT and CDR2 SNEGSKA (reference sequence).

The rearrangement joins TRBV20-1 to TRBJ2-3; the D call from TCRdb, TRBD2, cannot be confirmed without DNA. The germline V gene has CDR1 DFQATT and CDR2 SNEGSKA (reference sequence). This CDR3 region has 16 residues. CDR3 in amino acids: CSDMRGGSWGTDTQYF.

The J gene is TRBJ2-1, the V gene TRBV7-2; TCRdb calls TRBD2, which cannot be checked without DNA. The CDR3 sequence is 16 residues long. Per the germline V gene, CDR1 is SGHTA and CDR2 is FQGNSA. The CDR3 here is CASSSWTIRAGDEQFF.

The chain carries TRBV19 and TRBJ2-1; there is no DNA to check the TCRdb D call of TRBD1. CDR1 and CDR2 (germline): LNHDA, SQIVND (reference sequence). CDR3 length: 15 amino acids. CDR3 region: CASSTGPSSYNEQFF. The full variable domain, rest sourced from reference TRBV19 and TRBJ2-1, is DGGITQSPKYLFRKEGQNVTLSCEQNLNHDAMYWYRQDPGQGLRLIYYSQIVNDFQKGDIAEGYSVSREKKESFPLTVTSAQKNPTAFYLCASSTGPSSYNEQFFGPGTRLTVL.

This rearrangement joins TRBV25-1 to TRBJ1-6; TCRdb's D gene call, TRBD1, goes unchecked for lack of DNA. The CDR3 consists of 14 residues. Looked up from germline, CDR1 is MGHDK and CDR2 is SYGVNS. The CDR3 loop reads CASSGTGINSPLHF.